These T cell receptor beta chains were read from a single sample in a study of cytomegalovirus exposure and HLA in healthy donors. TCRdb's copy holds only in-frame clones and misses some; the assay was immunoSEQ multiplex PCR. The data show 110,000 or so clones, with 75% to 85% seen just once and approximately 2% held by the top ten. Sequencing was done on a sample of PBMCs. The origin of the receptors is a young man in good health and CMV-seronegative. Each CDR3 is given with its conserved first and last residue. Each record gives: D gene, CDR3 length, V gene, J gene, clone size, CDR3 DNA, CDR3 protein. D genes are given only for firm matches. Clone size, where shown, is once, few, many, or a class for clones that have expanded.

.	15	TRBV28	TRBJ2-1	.	TGTGCCAGCACCCCCCCAGGCTATCAACCCAATGAGCAGTTCTTC	CASTPPGYQPNEQFF
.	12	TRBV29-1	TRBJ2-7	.	TGCAGCGTTGGAGAGGGTTCAGGCGAGCAGTACTTC	CSVGEGSGEQYF
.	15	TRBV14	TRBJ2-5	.	TGTGCCAGCAGCCAGGTCGGAGGTGCGAGAGAGACCCAGTACTTC	CASSQVGGARETQYF
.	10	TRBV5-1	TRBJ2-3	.	TGCGCCAGCCGGGGAGATACGCAGTATTTT	CASRGDTQYF
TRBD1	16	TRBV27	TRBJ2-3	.	TGTGCCAGCAGTTTAGGGATCGACAGGGCCGCAGATACGCAGTATTTT	CASSLGIDRAADTQYF
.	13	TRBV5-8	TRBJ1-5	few	TGTGCCAGCAGCTCATTGGCAGATCAGCCCCAGCATTTT	CASSSLADQPQHF
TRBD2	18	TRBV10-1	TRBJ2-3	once	TGCGCCAGCAGTACCGGGACTAGCGGGGTCCCTGGCACAGATACGCAGTATTTT	CASSTGTSGVPGTDTQYF
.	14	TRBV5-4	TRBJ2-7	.	TGTGCCAGCAGCTCCTACATGAGCCAGGACGAGCAGTACTTC	CASSSYMSQDEQYF
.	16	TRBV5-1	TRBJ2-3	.	TGCGCCAGCAGCCGGGGTACGGGCGGTGCAGGAGATACGCAGTATTTT	CASSRGTGGAGDTQYF
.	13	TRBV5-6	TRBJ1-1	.	TGTGCCAGCAGGCCGCTTGCGGGGACTGAAGCTTTCTTT	CASRPLAGTEAFF
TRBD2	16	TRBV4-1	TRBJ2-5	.	TGCGCCAGCAGCCAAGGACTAGCGGGGGCCCAAGAGACCCAGTACTTC	CASSQGLAGAQETQYF
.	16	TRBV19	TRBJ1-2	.	TGTGCCAGTAGTATCTGGACCGGGGGTCCCGGCTATGGCTACACCTTC	CASSIWTGGPGYGYTF
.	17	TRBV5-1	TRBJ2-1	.	TGCGCCAGCAGCGCGAGACAGGCGAAGTTAAGAGACAATGAGCAGTTCTTC	CASSARQAKLRDNEQFF
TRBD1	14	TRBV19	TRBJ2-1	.	TGTGCCAGTAGTAGCGGACAGGGAAACAATGAGCAGTTCTTC	CASSSGQGNNEQFF
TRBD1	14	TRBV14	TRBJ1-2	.	TGTGCCAGCAGACAGGGGGACCGGAGTGCTGGCTACACCTTC	CASRQGDRSAGYTF
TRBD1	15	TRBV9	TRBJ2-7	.	TGTGCCAGCAGCGTAGGGCCGGGACAGTCCTACGAGCAGTACTTC	CASSVGPGQSYEQYF
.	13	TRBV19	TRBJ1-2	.	TGTGCCAGTAGTCTAGGGAGAGGCTATGGCTACACCTTC	CASSLGRGYGYTF
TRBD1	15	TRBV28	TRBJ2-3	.	TGTGCCAGCAGCAACGACAGGGGGGCGTCAGATACGCAGTATTTT	CASSNDRGASDTQYF
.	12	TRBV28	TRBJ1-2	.	TGTGCCAGCAGGGAGTCCCTCTATGGCTACACCTTC	CASRESLYGYTF
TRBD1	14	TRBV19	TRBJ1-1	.	TGTGCCAGTACACTTGACAGGGGGAGCGTTCCAGCTTTCTTT	CASTLDRGSVPAFF
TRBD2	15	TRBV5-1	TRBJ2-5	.	TGCGCCAGCAGCCAAAGGACTAGCGGGAGAGAGACCCAGTACTTC	CASSQRTSGRETQYF
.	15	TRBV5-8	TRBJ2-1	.	TGTGCCAGCAGCTTGGAAATGTACACCTACAATGAGCAGTTCTTC	CASSLEMYTYNEQFF
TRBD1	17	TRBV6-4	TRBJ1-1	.	TGTGCCAGCAGTGACCCAAAGAAAGGGGGCGCATACACTGAAGCTTTCTTT	CASSDPKKGGAYTEAFF
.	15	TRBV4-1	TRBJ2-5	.	TGCGCCAGCAGCCAAAAAGCGGAGCTCGGGGGGACCCAGTACTTC	CASSQKAELGGTQYF
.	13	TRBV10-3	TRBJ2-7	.	TGTGCCATCAGCCCCCTCCAATCCTACGAGCAGTACTTC	CAISPLQSYEQYF
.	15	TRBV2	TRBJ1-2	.	TGTGCCAGCAGTGAAGCGCTTCGGGGGGACTATGGCTACACCTTC	CASSEALRGDYGYTF
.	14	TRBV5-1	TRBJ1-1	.	TGCGCCAGCAGCTTGGCCAACAGCAACACTGAAGCTTTCTTT	CASSLANSNTEAFF
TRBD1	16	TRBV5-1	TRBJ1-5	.	TGCGCCAGCAGCCCTGGGACAGGTGATAGCAATCAGCCCCAGCATTTT	CASSPGTGDSNQPQHF
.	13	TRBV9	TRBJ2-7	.	TGTGCCAGCAGCGTAAAGGAGAGGGACGAGCAGTACTTC	CASSVKERDEQYF
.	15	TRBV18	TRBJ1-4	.	TGTGCCAGCTCACCACCCGCGTCAACTAATGAAAAACTGTTTTTT	CASSPPASTNEKLFF
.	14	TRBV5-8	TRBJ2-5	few	TGTGCCAGCAGCTTGCCGGACACCCAAGAGACCCAGTACTTC	CASSLPDTQETQYF
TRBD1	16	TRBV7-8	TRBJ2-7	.	TGTGCCAGCAGCCCTAGGGCGACAGGGGAAAGGTACGAGCAGTACTTC	CASSPRATGERYEQYF
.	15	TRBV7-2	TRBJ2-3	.	TGTGCCAGCAGCCCAGACGGAGCACCGATGGATACGCAGTATTTT	CASSPDGAPMDTQYF
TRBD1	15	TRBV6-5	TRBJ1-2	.	TGTGCCAGCAGGGACCAGAGCAGGGGGAACTATGGCTACACCTTC	CASRDQSRGNYGYTF
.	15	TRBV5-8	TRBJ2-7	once	TGTGCCAGCAGCTCCCTTTCGGGGAAGAACTACGAGCAGTACTTC	CASSSLSGKNYEQYF
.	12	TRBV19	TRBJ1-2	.	TGTGCCAGTAGTATCCGGGGGAACGGCTACACCTTC	CASSIRGNGYTF
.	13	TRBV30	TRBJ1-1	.	TGTGCCTGGAGCCCAGGCCTCAACACTGAAGCTTTCTTT	CAWSPGLNTEAFF
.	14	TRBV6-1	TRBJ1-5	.	TGTGCCAGCAGCTCGACATCGCCAGCGGGGCCCCAGCATTTT	CASSSTSPAGPQHF
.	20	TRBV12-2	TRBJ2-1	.	TGTGCAAGTCGCTTAGGACTAATAGAGCGGGAGCTCAATGAGAGCAATGAGCAGTTCTTC	CASRLGLIERELNESNEQFF
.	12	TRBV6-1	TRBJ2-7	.	TGTGCCAGCAGTGAAGTCCAGACAGCGCCGTACTTC	CASSEVQTAPYF
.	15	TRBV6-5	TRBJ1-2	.	TGTGCCAGCAGTTACTCGACCGGAGAGGACTATGGCTACACCTTC	CASSYSTGEDYGYTF
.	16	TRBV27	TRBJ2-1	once	TGTGCCAGCAGTAGAGAGCGGTCCAGCTCCTACAATGAGCAGTTCTTC	CASSRERSSSYNEQFF
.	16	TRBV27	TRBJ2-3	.	TGTGCCAGCAGTTCCCATTTGGAGTTTCACACAGATACGCAGTATTTT	CASSSHLEFHTDTQYF
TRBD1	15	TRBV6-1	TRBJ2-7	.	TGTGCCAGCAGTGAAGGGACAGGGCTGGGCTACGAGCAGTACTTC	CASSEGTGLGYEQYF
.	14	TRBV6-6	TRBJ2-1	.	TGTGCCAGCAGTCTACGGGAGAGTTTTAGGGAGCAGTTCTTC	CASSLRESFREQFF
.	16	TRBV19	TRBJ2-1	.	TGTGCCAGTAGTCCCCAGACAGATACAACCTACAATGAGCAGTTCTTC	CASSPQTDTTYNEQFF
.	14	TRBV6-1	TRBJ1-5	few	TGTGCCAGCAGTGAAGCGGAGGGGCATCAGCCCCAGCATTTT	CASSEAEGHQPQHF
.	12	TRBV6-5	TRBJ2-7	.	TGTGCCAGCAGTGGTACAGGGAACGAGCAGTACTTC	CASSGTGNEQYF
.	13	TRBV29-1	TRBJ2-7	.	TGCAGCGTTGAAGCCGGCGGTAAATACGAGCAGTACTTC	CSVEAGGKYEQYF
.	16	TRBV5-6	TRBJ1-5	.	TGTGCCAGCAGCTCCCTTTCGAGATATAGCAATCAGCCCCAGCATTTT	CASSSLSRYSNQPQHF
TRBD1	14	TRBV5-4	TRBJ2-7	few	TGTGCCAGCAGCGTTCGGGACAGAACCTACGAGCAGTACTTC	CASSVRDRTYEQYF
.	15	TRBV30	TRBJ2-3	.	TGTGCCTGGAGCCTAGATAACACCCGCACAGATACGCAGTATTTT	CAWSLDNTRTDTQYF
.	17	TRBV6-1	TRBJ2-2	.	TGTGCCAGCAGTGAATACAGGGATTTCTCCAACACCGGGGAGCTGTTTTTT	CASSEYRDFSNTGELFF